Each of the 28 T cell receptor beta chains below was sequenced from the same sample in a study of spatial heterogeneity in lung cancer. TCRdb processed the 5' RACE reads anew with MiXCR; each CDR3 protein has one entry. The sample lists about 50,000 distinct CDR3 sequences, 7.5% to 8% occurring once. Time point noted: sample taken at primary tumor resection. Sequencing covered unsorted whole RNA taken from tumor, nontumor lung or frozen PBMC. The starting material was PBMCs, obtained at surgery. All receptors come from a female donor with early-stage non-small cell lung cancer.

Only a few counts were recorded for this clonotype. A read error may account for a junction end that differs from germline. This chain joins TRBV28 and TRBJ1-2, with TRBD1 as a possible D gene (6 bases). Germline-derived CDR1 and CDR2 are MDHEN and SYDVKM. The CDR3 totals 16 residues. CDR3 sequence reads: CASSSLQTGPNYGYAF. CDR3 DNA sequence: TGTGCCAGCAGTTCCCTACAGACAGGACCGAACTATGGCTACGCCTTC.

At least ten counts were recorded for this clonotype. The V and J genes are TRBV18 and TRBJ1-1; no firm D call. The CDR3 totals 15 residues. CDR1 and CDR2 from the germline V gene are KGHSH and LQKENI. V was pared by 3 bases and J by 0 bases, with 11 bases between. DNA for the CDR3: TGTGCCAGCTCACCTTCTCCTATAATGAACACTGAAGCTTTCTTT. Its translation is CASSPSPIMNTEAFF.

This clonotype came up a few times. V and J are TRBV6-2 or TRBV6-3 and TRBJ2-3; unclear D gene. Trimming removed 6 bases from V and 4 bases from J, with 8 bases in between. The germline V gene has CDR1 MNHEY and CDR2 SVGEGT. The CDR3 extends over 12 amino acids. The CDR3 coding sequence is TGTGCCAGCAGAGGTAGGGCAGATACGCAGTATTTT. It yields the protein CASRGRADTQYF.

Ten or more counts support this clonotype. The chain couples TRBV10-3 to TRBJ2-3; weak D call: TRBD2 (6 bases). Germline V CDR1 and CDR2: ENHRY, SYGVKD. There are 15 residues in the CDR3. Trimming removed 3 bases from V and 3 bases from J, with 13 bases in between. CDR3 sequence: CAISEVGGGTDTQYF. Here the CDR3 DNA reads TGTGCCATCAGTGAAGTGGGGGGAGGAACAGATACGCAGTATTTT.

Ten or more counts support this clonotype. The V gene is TRBV5-1, the J gene TRBJ1-1; TRBD1 matches 8 bases. The germline V gene encodes CDR1 SGHRS and CDR2 YFSETQ. The CDR3 is 13 residues long. The J segment lost 8 bases and the V segment lost 4 bases, leaving 7 bases of the junction unmatched. CDR3 bases: TGCGCCAGCAGCCTGGGGTCAGGGGGCGAAGCTTTCTTT. The encoded protein is CASSLGSGGEAFF.

The rearrangement uses TRBV12-3 or TRBV12-4 and TRBJ2-2; TRBD2 might be the D (7 bases). The CDR3 length is 14 residues. V was clipped by 7 bases and J by 7 bases, with 16 bases between them. CDR3 residues: CASTMGGAVGELFF. The DNA for the CDR3 is TGTGCCAGCACCATGGGGGGGGCGGTCGGGGAGCTGTTTTTT.

This clonotype was counted ten times or more. This chain uses TRBV19 with TRBJ2-1; 7 nucleotides line up with TRBD1. Germline V gene lookup returns CDR1 LNHDA and CDR2 SQIVND (reference sequence). The CDR3 runs 13 residues. Germline trimming cut 5 bases from V and 4 bases from J; bases unmatched to any gene: 2. In DNA form, the CDR3 reads TGTGCCAGTAGTCACAGGGGATACAATGAGCAGTTCTTC. Translation gives CASSHRGYNEQFF.

V and J are TRBV6-5 and TRBJ2-3; D possibly corresponds to TRBD2 (6 bases). The germline V gene encodes CDR1 MNHEY and CDR2 SVGAGI. V gave up 5 bases and J gave up 10 bases, with 13 bases separating them. The CDR3 totals 12 residues. Written as DNA, the CDR3 is TGTGCCAGCAGTACGACTAGTAAAGCGCAGTATTTT. Translating it yields CASSTTSKAQYF.

The table lists this clonotype with a few counts. This chain uses TRBV7-9 with TRBJ1-4, with D uncertain. The CDR3 is 15 residues long. The V gene's germline CDR1 is SEHNR and CDR2 FQNEAQ (reference sequence). V was shortened by 4 bases and J by 8 bases, with 17 bases between the two germline ends. The CDR3 loop reads CASSSRGGDGEKLFF. CDR3 DNA sequence: TGTGCCAGCAGCTCCCGGGGAGGAGACGGCGAAAAACTGTTTTTT.

This clonotype was observed many times. J is TRBJ1-4 and V is TRBV2, with D perhaps TRBD1 (5 bases). The CDR3 runs 13 residues. Per the germline V gene, CDR1 is SNHLY and CDR2 is FYNNEI. Deletions cut 2 bases from V and 7 bases from J, with 8 bases between. Here the CDR3 DNA reads TGTGCCAGCAGTGAACAGGGATTTGAAAAACTGTTTTTT. Translated: CASSEQGFEKLFF.

As regards this clonotype: One end of the junction fails to match germline, which may point to a read error. The CDR3 sequence: CSARDRVGTSGDF. The CDR3 nucleotides are TGCAGTGCTAGAGATCGGGTCGGGACTAGCGGGGACTTC. The V and J genes are TRBV20-1 and TRBJ2-1, with 13 nucleotides matching TRBD2. CDR1 and CDR2 from the germline V gene are DFQATT and SNEGSKA (reference sequence). The CDR3 spans 13 residues.

This clonotype was detected many times. This CDR3 is CASSSKKGQGARTDTQYF. Written as DNA, the CDR3 is TGTGCCAGCAGCTCGAAGAAAGGACAGGGGGCGCGCACAGATACGCAGTATTTT. This chain connects TRBV5-4 to TRBJ2-3; 11 nucleotides align to TRBD1. Germline V gene data show CDR1 as SGHNT and CDR2 as YYREEE (reference sequence). Unmatched junction bases numbered 10, after V lost 3 bases and J lost 1 base. The CDR3 has 18 amino acids.

The rearrangement links TRBV4-2 to TRBJ2-7; no reliable D call. This CDR3 has 12 amino acids. In germline, CDR1 is LGHNA, CDR2 YNFKEQ. V shed 0 bases and J shed 4 bases, with 4 bases lying between them. The CDR3 nucleotides are TGTGCCAGCAGCCAAGACACGTACGAGCAGTACTTC. Residues: CASSQDTYEQYF.

This clonotype showed up just a few times. V usage is TRBV4-2 and J usage is TRBJ1-1; D unclear. In germline, CDR1 is LGHNA, CDR2 YNFKEQ. The length of the CDR3 is 14 residues. V lost 2 bases and J 0 bases, leaving 7 bases between the germline ends. For the CDR3, the DNA is TGTGCCAGCAGCCAATTGGGCATGAACACTGAAGCTTTCTTT. Protein sequence: CASSQLGMNTEAFF.

This clonotype was detected only a few times. This chain uses TRBV5-1 with TRBJ1-2, with D unresolved. Germline V gene lookup returns CDR1 SGHRS and CDR2 YFSETQ. CDR3 length: 13 amino acids. Trimming left V 0 bases short and J 0 bases short, with 3 bases between. CDR3 in amino acids: CASSLATNYGYTF. The CDR3, as DNA: TGCGCCAGCAGCTTGGCAACTAACTATGGCTACACCTTC.

The CDR3, as DNA: TGTGCCAGCAGCCCCTGGCTAGCGGGCCCCCCGAGCACCGGGGAGCTGTTTTTT. Translated, it gives CASSPWLAGPPSTGELFF. The chain is built from TRBV11-2 and TRBJ2-2; TRBD2 aligns across 8 bases. Losses at the gene ends were 5 bases for V and 4 bases for J; bases not matched to a gene: 15. The germline gives CDR1 SGHAT, CDR2 FQNNGV. The CDR3 has 18 residues.

This chain uses TRBV30 with TRBJ2-7; 7 bases are shared with TRBD1. The CDR3 consists of 15 residues. In germline, CDR1 is GTSNPN, CDR2 SVGIG (reference sequence). The V and J ends lost 2 bases and 0 bases, in that order; junction bases with no gene match: 7. The CDR3: CAWSWGQPRSYEQYF. CDR3 in DNA: TGTGCCTGGAGTTGGGGACAGCCGCGCTCCTACGAGCAGTACTTC.

The V gene is TRBV5-4, the J gene TRBJ1-5; D is ambiguous. This CDR3 spans 8 amino acids. The germline gives CDR1 SGHNT, CDR2 YYREEE (reference sequence). The DNA of the CDR3 is TGTCTCAATCAGCCCCAGCATTTT. Translating gives CLNQPQHF.

V and J are TRBV6-5 and TRBJ1-1, with no clear D. The CDR3 loop spans 13 amino acids. Germline CDR1 reads MNHEY; CDR2 reads SVGAGI. The germline V and J ends were trimmed by 7 bases and 7 bases, with 16 bases remaining between them. The CDR3 region is CASTHPEWFEAFF. CDR3 sequence (DNA): TGTGCCAGCACCCACCCTGAGTGGTTTGAAGCTTTCTTT.

V usage is TRBV7-2 and J usage is TRBJ2-7, with a possible D match to TRBD1 (6 bases). Germline V gene data show CDR1 as SGHTA and CDR2 as FQGNSA. The CDR3 spans 13 residues. V gave up 5 bases and J gave up 2 bases, with 10 bases separating them. In DNA, the CDR3 is TGTGCCAGCAGCAACAGGGTCCCCTACGAGCAGTACTTC. Amino acid sequence: CASSNRVPYEQYF.

This clonotype was seen repeatedly, ten times or more. The chain links TRBV10-2 to TRBJ1-1; D is unclear. The V gene lost 4 bases and the J gene lost 10 bases, with 13 bases spanning the gap. The CDR3 extends over 12 amino acids. Germline lookup yields CDR1 WSHSY and CDR2 SAAADI. The DNA for the CDR3 is TGCGCCAGCAGTGCAGCAGGTCCGAGAGCTTTCTTT. Protein product: CASSAAGPRAFF.

This clonotype has just a few counts. This chain links TRBV7-2 with TRBJ1-1, with 8 nucleotides matching TRBD1. The CDR3 contains 19 residues. Trimming cost V 1 base and J 0 bases; bases outside gene matches: 13. The germline CDR1 and CDR2 sequences are SGHTA and FQGNSA. CDR3 DNA sequence: TGTGCCAGCAGCTTAGAAGTGGGGACAGGACCCTTCATGAACACTGAAGCTTTCTTT. This encodes CASSLEVGTGPFMNTEAFF.

There are a few counts of this clonotype. The chain has TRBV4-2 and TRBJ2-7; 8 bases map to TRBD2. Per germline, CDR1 LGHNA and CDR2 YNFKEQ. The V segment lost 8 bases and the J segment 4 bases; nucleotides outside the gene matches: 22. This CDR3 has 18 amino acids. The CDR3 protein is CASGPGRGGMTMPYEQYF. DNA of the CDR3: TGTGCCAGCGGCCCGGGACGGGGGGGCATGACGATGCCTTACGAGCAGTACTTC.

The V gene is TRBV15, the J gene TRBJ2-5; 10 nucleotides agree with TRBD2. This CDR3 contains 18 residues. Germline V gives CDR1 LNHNV, CDR2 YYDKDF (reference sequence). V dropped 0 bases and J dropped 4; count of bases not matched to a gene: 11. The CDR3: CATSRDLGSGGLGETQYF. CDR3 nucleotides: TGTGCCACCAGCAGAGATTTGGGTAGCGGGGGGCTAGGAGAGACCCAGTACTTC.

The chain recombines TRBV6-5 with TRBJ2-1; 9 positions match TRBD2. The J segment lost 13 bases and the V segment lost 6 bases, leaving 10 bases of the junction unmatched. CDR3 size: 13 residues. The germline CDR1 and CDR2 sequences are MNHEY and SVGAGI. This chain's CDR3 is CASRQHAGGPQFF. In DNA, the CDR3 is TGTGCCAGCAGACAACACGCGGGGGGGCCCCAGTTCTTC.

CDR3 in amino acids: CASSLPSGQGTEAFF. For the CDR3, the DNA is TGTGCCAGCAGCCTCCCCTCTGGACAGGGTACTGAAGCTTTCTTT. V usage is TRBV28 and J usage is TRBJ1-1; 8 bases line up with TRBD1. The germline gives CDR1 MDHEN, CDR2 SYDVKM. This CDR3 has 15 residues. Unmatched junction bases numbered 11, after V lost 6 bases and J lost 5 bases. Full variable domain (remainder filled in from reference TRBV28 and TRBJ1-1): DVKVTQSSRYLVKRTGEKVFLECVQDMDHENMFWYRQDPGLGLRLIYFSYDVKMKEKGDIPEGYSVSREKKERFSLILESASTNQTSMYLCASSLPSGQGTEAFFGQGTRLTVV.

This rearrangement joins TRBV29-1 to TRBJ2-7; 7 nucleotides align to TRBD1. The length of the CDR3 is 13 residues. V gave up 1 base and J gave up 2 bases; unmatched junction bases: 2. Germline values: CDR1 SQVTM, CDR2 ANQGSEA. The CDR3 nucleotides are TGCAGCGTTGAAGGGACAGGCGCCTACGAGCAGTACTTC. The encoded protein is CSVEGTGAYEQYF.

The table lists this clonotype with many counts. The DNA for the CDR3 is TGTGCCAGCAGCCTGAACAACAATGAGCAGTTCTTC. Its translation: CASSLNNNEQFF. The chain is built from TRBV14 and TRBJ2-1; D not certain. The ends were cut back, 4 bases at V and 5 bases at J, with 6 bases in the middle. The CDR3 has 12 amino acids. Germline lookup yields CDR1 SGHDN and CDR2 FVKESK.